One T cell receptor beta chain is described in this entry. No antigen is known for it. This CDR3 is 14 amino acids long. Trimming took 0 bases from V and 10 from J; bases not matched to a gene: 6. Germline CDR1 is LGHNA and CDR2 is YSLEER. This entry belongs to a study of cytomegalovirus exposure and HLA in healthy donors. On the study more broadly: Unique TCRs numbering around 80 million, obtained from HLA-typed donors, made up an early data release. Study-wide points: Specificity for CMV antigens was confirmed in vitro for three of the CMV-associated chains. Later examination showed HLA-associated TCR beta chains had greater clonal expansion than equally common others.

PCR amplification relied on 60 Vbeta primers (plus 13 Jbeta primers). The data were produced by immunoSEQ multiplex PCR, yet TCRdb's version contains in-frame clones alone and is incomplete. The profile shows roughly 110,000 clones, about 70% of them singletons. The receptor's source is a man in his thirties or forties in good health and CMV-seropositive. The chain employs TRBV4-3 and TRBJ2-1, with 7 nucleotides matching TRBD2. Material: PBMCs. CDR3 residues: CASSQDEAGQEQFF. CDR3 sequence (DNA): TGCGCCAGCAGCCAAGATGAAGCGGGGCAGGAGCAGTTCTTC.